Listed here are 14 T cell receptor beta chains from one sample, sequenced in a study of blood T cell repertoires in COVID-19. Assay: immunoSEQ multiplex PCR; the TCRdb copy retains only in-frame clones and omits some. The table has 150,000 to 200,000 clones, 87% seen once. The sample was peripheral blood. The receptor source for this set is a woman aged 70 to 79 with COVID-19, enrolled during active disease.

The J gene is TRBJ2-7, the V gene TRBV6-2 or TRBV6-3, with D perhaps matching TRBD1 (5 bases). The CDR3 is 14 residues long. Trimming removed 0 bases from V and 0 bases from J, with 6 bases in between. Germline lookup yields CDR1 MNHEY and CDR2 SVGEGT. This chain's CDR3 is CASSYSTVSYEQYF. CDR3 nucleotides: TGTGCCAGCAGTTACTCGACAGTCTCCTACGAGCAGTACTTC.

This clone appeared once. The rearrangement joins TRBV5-4 to TRBJ2-6, with D possibly being TRBD1 (5 bases). The CDR3 spans 19 residues. Per germline, CDR1 SGHNT and CDR2 YYREEE (reference sequence). V was shortened by 0 bases and J by 0 bases, with 16 bases between the two germline ends. CDR3 coding DNA: TGTGCCAGCAGCTTGGGACAGCTCTCTTCCAGCTCTGGGGCCAACGTCCTGACTTTC. Protein: CASSLGQLSSSSGANVLTF.

This clone was picked up one time. The chain is built from TRBV6-5 and TRBJ1-6, with 7 positions matching TRBD1. The CDR3 spans 13 residues. CDR1 MNHEY and CDR2 SVGAGI come from the germline V gene. J gave up 8 bases and V 6 bases, and 4 bases lay outside the gene matches. CDR3 region: CASRPTGHSPLHF. As DNA, the CDR3 is TGTGCCAGCAGGCCGACAGGGCATTCACCCCTCCACTTT.

This rearrangement joins TRBV28 to TRBJ1-5, with 9 bases fitting TRBD1. The V gene's germline CDR1 is MDHEN and CDR2 SYDVKM. This CDR3 spans 12 amino acids. V trimming: 8 bases; J trimming: 4 bases; junction bases outside the gene matches: 0. CDR3 residues: CASGQGNQPQHF. The CDR3 DNA reads as TGTGCCAGCGGACAGGGGAATCAGCCCCAGCATTTT.

The chain joins TRBV19 to TRBJ1-2; D call uncertain. The V end was cut by 1 base, the J end by 8 bases, with 11 bases between. Germline V gene lookup returns CDR1 LNHDA and CDR2 SQIVND (reference sequence). The CDR3 is made up of 13 amino acids. CDR3 protein: CASSIVGGAGYTF. The CDR3 nucleotides read TGTGCCAGTAGTATAGTTGGTGGTGCGGGCTACACCTTC.

V usage is TRBV7-2 and J usage is TRBJ2-7; unclear D gene. The V end lost 2 bases, the J end lost 4 bases, and 6 bases lay between the germline ends. CDR3 length equals 12 residues. CDR1 and CDR2 (germline): SGHTA, FQGNSA. CDR3 sequence reads: CASSLTTYEQYF. In nucleotides, the CDR3 is TGTGCCAGCAGCTTAACGACATACGAGCAGTACTTC.

This clone was detected only once. The chain couples TRBV6-5 to TRBJ1-1; TRBD1 matches at 7 bases. Germline trimming cut 6 bases from V and 0 bases from J; bases unmatched to any gene: 4. CDR3 size: 14 residues. Germline CDR1 MNHEY, CDR2 SVGAGI. The CDR3 DNA is TGTGCCAGCAGGTGGGACAGCATGAACACTGAAGCTTTCTTT. Translation gives CASRWDSMNTEAFF.

The chain employs TRBV5-4 and TRBJ1-4, with D unclear. V was pared by 3 bases and J by 5 bases, with 8 bases between. This CDR3 has 13 amino acids. From germline, CDR1 is SGHNT and CDR2 YYREEE (reference sequence). The CDR3 coding sequence is TGTGCCAGCAGCTCAGGATTCAATGAAAAACTGTTTTTT. It encodes CASSSGFNEKLFF. Based on the CDR3 plus reference TRBV5-4 and TRBJ1-4, the full variable domain is ETGVTQSPTHLIKTRGQQVTLRCSSQSGHNTVSWYQQALGQGPQFIFQYYREEENGRGNFPPRFSGLQFPNYSSELNVNALELDDSALYLCASSSGFNEKLFFGSGTQLSVL.

The gene calls are TRBV5-1 and TRBJ1-1; the D gene is possibly TRBD1 (6 bases). Per the germline V gene, CDR1 is SGHRS and CDR2 is YFSETQ. The CDR3 length is 15 residues. The V and J ends lost 5 bases and 1 base respectively, with 15 bases between them. CDR3 nucleotides: TGCGCCAGCAGTTGGGGACAAGGGGGGAACACTGAAGCTTTCTTT. Translating it yields CASSWGQGGNTEAFF.

J is TRBJ2-3 and V is TRBV15; no clear D. Germline loops: CDR1 LNHNV, CDR2 YYDKDF (reference sequence). The CDR3 loop spans 16 amino acids. Trimming removed 1 base from V and 4 bases from J, with 15 bases in between. As DNA, the CDR3 is TGTGCCACCAGCAGAGGCTTACAGAACCGCCCAGATACGCAGTATTTT. Translated: CATSRGLQNRPDTQYF.

This clone came up a few times. The rearrangement uses TRBV28 and TRBJ2-7; 8 nucleotides match TRBD2. After removal of 9 bases from V and 5 bases from J, the junction contained 15 bases not matched to a gene. Germline V gene data show CDR1 as MDHEN and CDR2 as SYDVKM. The CDR3 covers 15 residues. The DNA for the CDR3 is TGTGCCAGTGGGGACTATAGCGGGGTGGGGGACGAGCAGTACTTC. It translates to CASGDYSGVGDEQYF.

The chain is built from TRBV5-1 and TRBJ2-3; D is ambiguous. V lost 2 bases to trimming and J lost 2 bases, with 3 bases between them. The CDR3 spans 12 residues. Germline assignment: CDR1 SGHRS and CDR2 YFSETQ. The CDR3 DNA reads as TGCGCCAGCAGCTTCGTCACAGATACGCAGTATTTT. This translates into CASSFVTDTQYF.

The rearrangement links TRBV29-1 to TRBJ2-5; tentatively, D is TRBD1 (6 bases). In germline, CDR1 is SQVTM, CDR2 ANQGSEA. Trimming left V 4 bases short and J 4 bases short, with 13 bases between. The CDR3 totals 13 residues. The CDR3 DNA follows: TGCAGCGTTGTTTTGTCAGGGGTAGAGACCCAGTACTTC. This encodes CSVVLSGVETQYF.

This clone has a single count. The CDR3 region is CSVPREGRYTEAFF. The CDR3 nucleotides read TGCAGCGTCCCCCGAGAGGGCAGGTACACTGAAGCTTTCTTT. This chain uses TRBV29-1 with TRBJ1-1; D gene ambiguous. Germline lookup yields CDR1 SQVTM and CDR2 ANQGSEA. V was pared by 6 bases and J by 3 bases, with 17 bases between. This CDR3 comprises 14 residues. Looking up the rest from reference TRBV29-1 and TRBJ1-1 gives the full variable domain: SAVISQKPSRDICQRGTSLTIQCQVDSQVTMMFWYRQQPGQSLTLIATANQGSEATYESGFVIDKFPISRPNLTFSTLTVSNMSPEDSSIYLCSVPREGRYTEAFFGQGTRLTVV.